Listed here are 27 T cell receptor beta chains from one sample, sequenced in a study of blood T cell repertoires in COVID-19. Sequencing was performed with immunoSEQ multiplex PCR; in TCRdb, only in-frame clones are kept and a portion is missing. The sample comprises tens of thousands of clones, about nine tenths of which are singletons, and roughly 0.47% rests with the top ten. Sequencing input: peripheral blood. All receptors come from a man between 50 and 59 years old with COVID-19, enrolled during active disease.

V gene TRBV28 combines with J gene TRBJ2-3, with a weak D call TRBD2 (6 bases). The germline V and J ends were trimmed by 4 bases and 3 bases, with 17 bases remaining between them. Germline CDR1 MDHEN, CDR2 SYDVKM. The CDR3 runs to 16 residues. CDR3: CASSWDTSTLTDTQYF. As DNA, the CDR3 is TGTGCCAGCAGTTGGGATACTAGCACCCTTACAGATACGCAGTATTTT.

The chain links TRBV7-2 to TRBJ1-2; D is ambiguous. Germline-derived CDR1 and CDR2 are SGHTA and FQGNSA. V was trimmed by 1 base and J by 2 bases, leaving 11 bases between them. CDR3 size: 15 residues. CDR3: CASSLDGTENYGYTF. CDR3 coding DNA: TGTGCCAGCAGCTTAGATGGTACGGAGAACTATGGCTACACCTTC.

The chain links TRBV19 to TRBJ2-7, with 9 bases that match TRBD1. V lost 0 bases and J lost 3; bases outside the gene matches: 6. This CDR3 is built from 16 residues. Germline V gene sequence: CDR1 LNHDA, CDR2 SQIVND (reference sequence). This chain's CDR3 is CASSIDSGTGYYEQYF. The CDR3 DNA follows: TGTGCCAGTAGTATAGACTCCGGGACAGGGTACTACGAGCAGTACTTC. Using reference TRBV19 and TRBJ2-7 for the parts outside the CDR3, the full variable domain is DGGITQSPKYLFRKEGQNVTLSCEQNLNHDAMYWYRQDPGQGLRLIYYSQIVNDFQKGDIAEGYSVSREKKESFPLTVTSAQKNPTAFYLCASSIDSGTGYYEQYFGPGTRLTVT.

This chain connects TRBV14 to TRBJ2-5, with 12 bases fitting TRBD2. The CDR3 loop spans 18 amino acids. Germline trimming cut 0 bases from V and 1 base from J; bases unmatched to any gene: 6. Germline V gene data show CDR1 as SGHDN and CDR2 as FVKESK. CDR3 protein: CASSQEAWTSGIQETQYF. DNA of the CDR3: TGTGCCAGCAGCCAAGAAGCGTGGACTAGCGGGATCCAAGAGACCCAGTACTTC. Drawing the rest from reference TRBV14 and TRBJ2-5, the complete variable domain is EAGVTQFPSHSVIEKGQTVTLRCDPISGHDNLYWYRRVMGKEIKFLLHFVKESKQDESGMPNNRFLAERTGGTYSTLKVQPAELEDSGVYFCASSQEAWTSGIQETQYFGPGTRLLVL.

The chain has TRBV2 and TRBJ2-1; weak D call: TRBD2 (5 bases). Germline V gene data show CDR1 as SNHLY and CDR2 as FYNNEI. The ends were cut back, 4 bases at V and 1 base at J, with 14 bases in the middle. CDR3 length: 16 amino acids. This chain's CDR3 is CASSVIRDASYNEQFF. The CDR3 DNA is TGTGCCAGCAGTGTTATACGGGATGCTTCCTACAATGAGCAGTTCTTC.

As DNA, the CDR3 is TGTGCCAGTAGTAGGGCTTGGGGCGCTTCCATCCCGAACACTGAAGCTTTCTTT. It codes for CASSRAWGASIPNTEAFF. The V call is TRBV19, the J call TRBJ1-1, with a tentative D call TRBD1 (5 bases). V shed 4 bases and J shed 1 base, with 22 bases lying between them. The germline V gene has CDR1 LNHDA and CDR2 SQIVND (reference sequence). The CDR3 contains 18 residues.

The J gene is TRBJ2-7, the V gene TRBV10-3; D uncertain. Trimming removed 4 bases at V and 7 bases at J, with 8 bases between. The CDR3 spans 11 residues. The germline V gene encodes CDR1 ENHRY and CDR2 SYGVKD. The chain's CDR3 is CAISGWREQYF. CDR3 nucleotide sequence: TGTGCCATCAGTGGCTGGCGGGAGCAGTACTTC.

In its sample, this clone was seen once. The genes are TRBV29-1 and TRBJ1-1, with D maybe TRBD1 (6 bases). V dropped 6 bases and J dropped 5 bases, with 22 bases sitting between them. CDR1 and CDR2 from the germline V gene are SQVTM and ANQGSEA. This CDR3 has 15 amino acids. The CDR3 coding sequence is TGCAGCGTGATCTTCCACAGGGCCTGGGGGACTGAAGCTTTCTTT. This translates into CSVIFHRAWGTEAFF. The whole variable domain, filled in from reference TRBV29-1 and TRBJ1-1, reads SAVISQKPSRDICQRGTSLTIQCQVDSQVTMMFWYRQQPGQSLTLIATANQGSEATYESGFVIDKFPISRPNLTFSTLTVSNMSPEDSSIYLCSVIFHRAWGTEAFFGQGTRLTVV.

The chain couples TRBV28 to TRBJ1-3; the D is unclear. Germline CDR1 is MDHEN and CDR2 is SYDVKM. The V end lost 3 bases, the J end lost 0 bases, and 12 bases lay between the germline ends. The CDR3 extends over 16 amino acids. CDR3: CASSFTRNLSGNTIYF. The CDR3 region has the DNA TGTGCCAGCAGTTTTACACGTAACCTCTCTGGAAACACCATATATTTT.

V usage is TRBV9 and J usage is TRBJ1-3, with D possibly being TRBD1 (6 bases). Germline V gene sequence: CDR1 SGDLS, CDR2 YYNGEE. Between the trimmed V and J ends, which lost 2 bases and 6 bases, there was a span of 9 bases. This CDR3 is 13 amino acids long. CDR3 in DNA: TGTGCCAGCAGCGTCGGGACAAAAAACACCATATATTTT. It codes for CASSVGTKNTIYF.

The chain employs TRBV9 and TRBJ2-1, with D perhaps matching TRBD1 (6 bases). Per the germline V gene, CDR1 is SGDLS and CDR2 is YYNGEE. The ends were cut back, 3 bases at V and 5 bases at J, with 9 bases in the middle. CDR3 length equals 13 residues. CDR3 sequence reads: CASSDGQNNEQFF. DNA for the CDR3: TGTGCCAGCAGCGACGGACAGAACAATGAGCAGTTCTTC.

V usage is TRBV6-5 and J usage is TRBJ1-2, with 7 bases that match TRBD1. The CDR3 spans 16 residues. Germline CDR1 and CDR2: MNHEY and SVGAGI. Trimming at V came to 2 bases and at J to 1 base, leaving 7 bases not matched to a gene. CDR3 coding DNA: TGTGCCAGCAGTTACACCCCGACAGGGTATAACTATGGCTACACCTTC. Amino acids: CASSYTPTGYNYGYTF.

The chain recombines TRBV29-1 with TRBJ2-7; 9 nucleotides agree with TRBD1. Trimming cost V 4 bases and J 2 bases; bases outside gene matches: 6. Germline loops: CDR1 SQVTM, CDR2 ANQGSEA. CDR3 length: 14 residues. The CDR3 DNA reads as TGCAGCGTTGGGAGCGGGACAGGGACCTACGAGCAGTACTTC. Amino acids: CSVGSGTGTYEQYF.

This chain connects TRBV2 to TRBJ2-5; 10 nucleotides match TRBD1. Trimming took 6 bases from V and 5 from J; bases not matched to a gene: 12. The CDR3 consists of 16 residues. CDR1 is SNHLY, CDR2 FYNNEI, per germline. CDR3 sequence: CASRGRWTGGGETQYF. CDR3 nucleotides: TGTGCCAGCAGGGGGCGCTGGACAGGGGGTGGGGAGACCCAGTACTTC.

V usage is TRBV11-2 and J usage is TRBJ2-2; 9 bases are a match to TRBD2. The V and J ends lost 6 bases and 5 bases, in that order; junction bases with no gene match: 10. Looked up from germline, CDR1 is SGHAT and CDR2 is FQNNGV. This CDR3 has 16 residues. The CDR3 bases are TGTGCCAGCAGACAACTAGCGGGTATTGGTACCGGGGAGCTGTTTTTT. It translates to CASRQLAGIGTGELFF.

This clone was seen just once. The chain employs TRBV7-2 and TRBJ1-2; weak D call: TRBD1 (6 bases). Trimming stripped 0 bases from V and 8 bases from J, with 10 bases between. Germline V gene data show CDR1 as SGHTA and CDR2 as FQGNSA. This CDR3 is built from 13 residues. The CDR3 DNA is TGTGCCAGCAGCTTAGCACAGGGTGGAGGCTACACCTTC. Amino acid sequence: CASSLAQGGGYTF.

The genes are TRBV6-1 and TRBJ2-2, with 8 bases that match TRBD2. After removal of 2 bases from V and 4 bases from J, the junction contained 9 bases not matched to a gene. The length of the CDR3 is 17 residues. CDR1 MNHNS and CDR2 SASEGT come from the germline V gene. The CDR3 DNA follows: TGTGCCAGCAGTGAAAGGGGCGGGAGCGGGGGCACCGGGGAGCTGTTTTTT. Translation: CASSERGGSGGTGELFF.

This clone was counted a single time. The chain employs TRBV19 and TRBJ1-1; D might be TRBD1 (6 bases). This CDR3 has 15 amino acids. V gave up 3 bases and J gave up 6 bases, with 17 bases separating them. Germline CDR1 LNHDA, CDR2 SQIVND (reference sequence). The CDR3 protein is CASSIPGRGLPEAFF. CDR3 DNA: TGTGCCAGTAGTATTCCTGGCAGGGGATTACCTGAAGCTTTCTTT.

The chain has TRBV29-1 and TRBJ2-1; D call uncertain. V lost 2 bases and J lost 7, with 12 bases in between. The CDR3 covers 13 residues. Germline values: CDR1 SQVTM, CDR2 ANQGSEA. CDR3 sequence: CSVETLMLNEQFF. As DNA, the CDR3 is TGCAGCGTTGAAACTCTGATGCTTAATGAGCAGTTCTTC.

This clone was seen a few times. The chain combines TRBV29-1 with TRBJ2-3, with 7 bases identical to TRBD1. CDR3 length: 14 residues. With V trimmed by 3 bases and J by 1 base, 4 bases remained unmatched. CDR1 and CDR2 (germline): SQVTM, ANQGSEA. In nucleotides, the CDR3 is TGCAGCGTTGAGGTAACAGGGGGCACAGATACGCAGTATTTT. Protein sequence: CSVEVTGGTDTQYF.

V is TRBV4-3 and J is TRBJ2-5; 15 bases are a match to TRBD2. The CDR3 loop spans 17 amino acids. The germline V gene encodes CDR1 LGHNA and CDR2 YSLEER. V shed 4 bases, J shed 4 bases, and the junction held 7 bases outside the gene matches. This chain's CDR3 is CASSLRPGLAGGETQYF. The DNA for the CDR3 is TGCGCCAGCAGCCTGAGACCGGGACTAGCGGGAGGAGAGACCCAGTACTTC.

This rearrangement joins TRBV19 to TRBJ1-5; 11 bases agree with TRBD1. The CDR3 loop spans 16 amino acids. Trimming at V came to 7 bases and at J to 5 bases, leaving 10 bases not matched to a gene. Per germline, CDR1 LNHDA and CDR2 SQIVND (reference sequence). Written as DNA, the CDR3 is TGTGCCAGTACCCCCTGGGGGACAGGGGGATATCAGCCCCAGCATTTT. Its translation is CASTPWGTGGYQPQHF.

The chain employs TRBV30 and TRBJ2-1; 13 nucleotides match TRBD2. The germline gives CDR1 GTSNPN, CDR2 SVGIG (reference sequence). J gave up 5 bases and V 3 bases, and 4 bases lay outside the gene matches. The CDR3 is 15 residues long. The CDR3 spells CAWSPGLAGNNEQFF. CDR3 DNA: TGTGCCTGGAGCCCGGGACTAGCGGGAAACAATGAGCAGTTCTTC.

The V call is TRBV19, the J call TRBJ2-2; a possible D gene is TRBD2 (6 bases). V lost 5 bases, J lost 4 bases, and 14 bases lay in between. CDR3 length: 15 residues. CDR1 is LNHDA and CDR2 is SQIVND in the germline V gene (reference sequence). CDR3 nucleotide sequence: TGTGCCAGTAGTGATACCGGGCGGGGCACCGGGGAGCTGTTTTTT. It encodes CASSDTGRGTGELFF.

The chain combines TRBV5-8 with TRBJ1-1; D might be TRBD1 (5 bases). Deletions cut 0 bases from V and 6 bases from J, with 12 bases between. Germline V gives CDR1 SGHTS, CDR2 YDEGEE. The CDR3 sequence is 14 residues long. In DNA, the CDR3 is TGTGCCAGCAGCTTGGTTTGGGGCGGCCCTGAAGCTTTCTTT. Translated: CASSLVWGGPEAFF.

This chain connects TRBV27 to TRBJ2-1; the match to TRBD2 covers 9 bases. V shed 1 base and J 0 bases; nucleotides not matched to a gene: 4. The CDR3 has 17 residues. Germline CDR1 and CDR2: MNHEY and SMNVEV (reference sequence). The DNA for the CDR3 is TGTGCCAGCAGTTTATGGGGCGGGAGGGGCTCCTACAATGAGCAGTTCTTC. It is translated as CASSLWGGRGSYNEQFF.

This sequence joins TRBV7-9 and TRBJ2-7; perhaps TRBD1 as D (6 bases). From germline, CDR1 is SEHNR and CDR2 FQNEAQ (reference sequence). V gave up 3 bases and J gave up 0 bases, with 9 bases separating them. The CDR3 runs 14 residues. The CDR3 region is CASSFTGPSYEQYF. The DNA for the CDR3 is TGTGCCAGCAGCTTTACAGGGCCCTCCTACGAGCAGTACTTC.